The clone carrying this T cell receptor (beta chain) was observed a few times. Its antigen is currently unknown. TCRdb recomputed calls from the reads with MiXCR, one row per CDR3 protein. The repertoire holds 150,000 to 200,000 distinct CDR3 sequences, with approximately 15% as singletons. The length of the CDR3 is 15 residues. Trimming took 3 bases from V and 0 from J, leaving 10 bases between them. Germline V gene data show CDR1 as SEHNR and CDR2 as FQNEAQ (reference sequence). This specimen belongs to a study of T cell repertoires in cytomegalovirus infection. Study-wide points: Public TCR beta family frequency separated CMV-and-HLA carriers, including in an independent cohort.

The sequence was obtained from a human donor in good health (CMV status not recorded). Some clones in this sample may be carry-over from other donors' samples. The sample taken for sequencing was PBMCs. The chain combines TRBV7-9 with TRBJ2-3, with D tentatively TRBD2 (5 bases). CDR3 DNA: TGTGCCAGCAGCTTTAAAGGACTCAGCACAGATACGCAGTATTTT. The encoded protein is CASSFKGLSTDTQYF.